A selection of T cell receptor beta chains follows, all from one sample in a study of CD8+ T cells in alopecia areata. Assay: immunoSEQ multiplex PCR; the TCRdb copy retains only in-frame clones and omits some. The sample has roughly 200,000 clones; roughly three fifths are singletons. The source material was CD8+ T cells sorted from blood. These receptors came from a human donor in good health. Each CDR3 is given without its conserved first and last residue. Each record gives: V gene, J gene, CDR3 protein.

>TRBV6-5|TRBJ1-5
ASSYGQGNQPQH
>TRBV4-1|TRBJ1-1
ASSPWAGPYGAF
>TRBV2|TRBJ2-7
ASRVGQGAYEQY
>TRBV15|TRBJ1-1
ATSRDRGGTEAF
>TRBV29-1|TRBJ2-7
SVVGGVLIDEQY
>TRBV7-9|TRBJ2-3
ASRPFGRDTQY
>TRBV6-4|TRBJ2-3
ASSEDRTDTQY
>TRBV27|TRBJ1-1
ASSPLRERARFMNTEAF
>TRBV6-5|TRBJ1-2
ASSPGTALQGYT
>TRBV27|TRBJ2-7
ASSTQGEQY
>TRBV5-1|TRBJ2-1
ASSFKGAPHNEQF
>TRBV15|TRBJ2-7
AIKPGGSYEQY
>TRBV4-2|TRBJ2-7
ASSLSVQEDSYEQY
>TRBV18|TRBJ2-7
ASSPGTGFYEQY
>TRBV4-1|TRBJ2-2
ASSQDRANTGELF
>TRBV6-1|TRBJ2-3
ASSESREIPSTDTQY
>TRBV19|TRBJ1-5
ASRGSWGNQPQH
>TRBV29-1|TRBJ1-2
SVEGGKGGYT
>TRBV27|TRBJ1-2
ASSFGTPGSGYT
>TRBV4-1|TRBJ1-4
ASSQDHTGEKLF
>TRBV7-9|TRBJ2-5
ASSHPERLAGETQY
>TRBV29-1|TRBJ1-3
SAGGAGNTIY
>TRBV5-6|TRBJ2-1
ASSPGTPGDEQF
>TRBV2|TRBJ2-3
ASSGGTKDTQY
>TRBV5-1|TRBJ2-7
ASSTSYEQY
>TRBV29-1|TRBJ2-3
SVRQGGPRDTQY
>TRBV11-2|TRBJ1-2
ASSLARDGYT
>TRBV7-9|TRBJ1-5
ASSLAPGVDQPQH
>TRBV7-9|TRBJ2-2
ASSFWTGVAGELF
>TRBV11-2|TRBJ1-2
ASSSSAGTILYGYT
>TRBV27|TRBJ2-7
ASSLASGNEQY
>TRBV29-1|TRBJ1-2
SVEWENHYGYT
>TRBV4-1|TRBJ1-2
ASSQQSGQGASYT
>TRBV19|TRBJ1-2
ASSGGDYGYT
>TRBV11-2|TRBJ2-3
ASTLGLAGSTDTQY
>TRBV3-1/TRBV3-2|TRBJ2-7
ASSPPY
>TRBV2|TRBJ1-5
ASSEQENQPQH
>TRBV29-1|TRBJ2-2
SVAPTGELF
>TRBV7-9|TRBJ2-3
ASSPTSGGYTDTQY
>TRBV6-1|TRBJ1-5
ASSEASQPQH
>TRBV10-2|TRBJ2-2
ATENTGELF
>TRBV5-1|TRBJ2-1
ASSLDGDRGMFWNEQF
>TRBV29-1|TRBJ2-1
SVEANTAWQF
>TRBV29-1|TRBJ2-3
SAFEGTTADTQY
>TRBV29-1|TRBJ1-2
SGGPEDGYT
>TRBV7-9|TRBJ1-5
ASSSLNQPQH
>TRBV29-1|TRBJ1-2
SVEGGQTYGYT
>TRBV20-1|TRBJ1-1
SGGSREEAF
>TRBV7-9|TRBJ2-7
ASSSQGANSHEQY
>TRBV11-2|TRBJ2-1
ASSSQGAYEQF
>TRBV7-9|TRBJ2-5
ASSYVPGGKPETQY
>TRBV5-6|TRBJ1-1
ASRGVYNTEAF
>TRBV19|TRBJ2-5
ASRYAGGQETQY
>TRBV4-1|TRBJ1-1
ASSQEPVVGPGNTEAF
>TRBV4-1|TRBJ1-2
ASSHGGAGDYGYT